This T cell receptor beta chain originates from a study of beta chain features in type 1 diabetes. The authors reverse transcribed all of the isolated RNA, so sequencing captured expressed TCRB transcripts. The repertoire was sequenced with immunoSEQ multiplex PCR; TCRdb's copy has only in-frame clones and lacks some. This sample yields around 400,000 clones, of which approximately 16% are seen a single time; under 0.02% belongs to the top ten. Germline V gives CDR1 MDHEN, CDR2 SYDVKM. This CDR3 contains 16 residues. V dropped 4 bases and J dropped 5; count of bases not matched to a gene: 5. The V gene is TRBV28, the J gene TRBJ2-1, with 13 bases matching TRBD2. The source is a woman aged 18 to 35 in good health. The specimen sequenced was naive CD4+ T cells from blood. The CDR3 reads CASSSLGLAGDNEQFF. The CDR3 DNA is TGTGCCAGCAGTTCCTTAGGACTAGCGGGAGACAATGAGCAGTTCTTC.